The T cell receptor beta chain described here comes from a study of blood T cells in healthy people across ages. For the study at large: About one barcoded beta molecule per two T cells was the capture yield of template switching.

Every donor provided roughly 10 milliliters of peripheral blood. The CDR3 length is 14 residues. Germline CDR1 reads SQVTM; CDR2 reads ANQGSEA. Deletions cut 0 bases from V and 4 bases from J, with 12 bases between. This clonotype was detected once. Its antigen is undetermined. Then a second PCR, running roughly 7 to 11 cycles, was carried out with a sample-barcoded 5' primer and a J-beta primer mix. TCRdb reanalysed the 5' RACE reads using MiXCR and keeps one entry per CDR3 protein. The sample has some 860,000 distinct CDR3 sequences; 56% are singletons. General study findings and limits: TCR beta diversity was tightly associated with the proportion of naive T cells.

Sequences were obtained from blood. The clonotype was recovered from a man aged 35-49 years in good health. This rearrangement joins TRBV29-1 to TRBJ1-2; possible D gene TRBD1, 5 bases. The CDR3 region has the DNA TGCAGCGTTGAAGATCGGGGGGAGGGCTATGGCTACACCTTC. The encoded protein is CSVEDRGEGYGYTF.